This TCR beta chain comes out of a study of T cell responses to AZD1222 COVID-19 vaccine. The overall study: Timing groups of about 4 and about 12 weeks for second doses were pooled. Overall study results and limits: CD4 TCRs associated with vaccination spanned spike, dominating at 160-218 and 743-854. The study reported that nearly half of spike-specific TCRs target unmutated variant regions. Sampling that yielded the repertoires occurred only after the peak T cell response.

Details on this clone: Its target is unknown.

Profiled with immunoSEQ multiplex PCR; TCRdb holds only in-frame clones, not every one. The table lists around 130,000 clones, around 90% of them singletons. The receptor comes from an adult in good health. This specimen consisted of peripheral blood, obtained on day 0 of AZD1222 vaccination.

In DNA form, the CDR3 reads TGTGCCAGCAGCTTAGGTGGTTCAGGGGAGTATGGCTACACCTTC. Translated, it gives CASSLGGSGEYGYTF. The chain is built from TRBV7-8 and TRBJ1-2; weak D call: TRBD1 (6 bases). The germline V gene has CDR1 SGHVS and CDR2 FQNEAQ. The CDR3 is 15 residues long. Deletions cut 1 base from V and 5 bases from J, with 14 bases between.